This T cell receptor (beta chain) was retrieved from a study of shared clonotypes between healthy human individuals. The method was immunoSEQ multiplex PCR; TCRdb's version includes in-frame clones alone and lacks a portion of them. The sample consists of 2 million to 2.5 million clones, approximately 94% of them appearing once. This CDR3 contains 15 residues. The V and J ends lost 6 bases and 4 bases, in that order; junction bases with no gene match: 9. Germline-derived CDR1 and CDR2 are MNHNS and SASEGT. This clonotype was sampled from a man aged 18-30 years in good health. The sample taken for sequencing was naive CD4+ T cells sorted from blood. As to subset: CD45RA+ positively selected. The chain has TRBV6-1 and TRBJ2-7, with 10 bases fitting TRBD2. The CDR3 DNA follows: TGTGCCAGCAGAAGTAGCGGGAGGCCTTTTTACGAGCAGTACTTC. It specifies CASRSSGRPFYEQYF.